Listed below are T cell receptor beta chains from one sample, sequenced in a study of blood T cell repertoires in COVID-19. Measured with immunoSEQ multiplex PCR; TCRdb has only the in-frame clones, and not every one. The data hold about 150,000 clones, with about 81% observed a single time. The sequenced sample consisted of PBMCs or T cells enriched from blood (not recorded which). The receptors derive from a man aged 45-65 years who had recovered from COVID-19. Each CDR3 is given with its conserved first and last residue. A D gene is named only where the DNA matches it firmly. Clone size, where shown, is once, few, many, or a class for clones that have expanded.

D | J | size | V | CDR3 | DNA
. | TRBJ2-3 | . | TRBV7-3 | CASSPQGRGATDTQYF | TGTGCCAGCAGCCCCCAGGGCAGGGGCGCAACAGATACGCAGTATTTT
TRBD2 | TRBJ2-1 | . | TRBV2 | CASSGAGGLGSHNEQFF | TGTGCCAGCAGTGGCGCGGGGGGGCTGGGTTCCCACAATGAGCAGTTCTTC
TRBD1 | TRBJ2-3 | . | TRBV24-1 | CATSELDRGLTDTQYF | TGTGCCACCAGTGAACTCGACAGGGGACTCACAGATACGCAGTATTTT
. | TRBJ1-6 | . | TRBV30 | CAWQTGPNSPLHF | TGTGCCTGGCAGACAGGTCCTAATTCACCCCTCCACTTT
. | TRBJ2-7 | . | TRBV4-2 | CASSQRLGSGIRTYEQYF | TGTGCCAGCAGCCAAAGACTTGGTTCCGGGATCAGAACCTACGAGCAGTACTTC
. | TRBJ1-2 | . | TRBV5-1 | CASSSRRELGGYTF | TGCGCCAGCAGCAGCCGACGGGAGTTGGGGGGCTACACCTTC
. | TRBJ1-3 | . | TRBV28 | CASQGTGNTIYF | TGTGCCAGCCAGGGGACTGGAAACACCATATATTTT
TRBD1 | TRBJ2-7 | . | TRBV5-4 | CASSQGAQEQYF | TGTGCCAGCAGTCAGGGGGCTCAAGAGCAGTACTTC
TRBD2 | TRBJ2-3 | . | TRBV6-5 | CASSYGGSGGADTQYF | TGTGCCAGCAGTTACGGTGGTAGCGGGGGGGCAGATACGCAGTATTTT
. | TRBJ1-3 | . | TRBV7-9 | CASSLGQPSSGNTIYF | TGTGCCAGCAGCTTAGGACAGCCGAGCTCTGGAAACACCATATATTTT
. | TRBJ1-3 | . | TRBV11-3 | CASSLGAGSGNTIYF | TGTGCCAGCAGCTTAGGGGCCGGATCTGGAAACACCATATATTTT
. | TRBJ1-1 | . | TRBV4-2 | CASSQETGQSTEAFF | TGTGCCAGCAGCCAAGAAACAGGACAATCCACTGAAGCTTTCTTT
. | TRBJ2-6 | . | TRBV19 | CASSPASGWLLGANVLTF | TGTGCCAGTAGCCCGGCATCCGGGTGGTTATTGGGGGCCAACGTCCTGACTTTC
. | TRBJ2-3 | . | TRBV3-1/TRBV3-2 | CASSPEPAARDTQYF | TGTGCCAGCAGCCCCGAACCAGCGGCGAGAGATACGCAGTATTTT
TRBD2 | TRBJ2-2 | . | TRBV9 | CASSGGLAGGRNTGELFF | TGTGCCAGCAGCGGCGGACTAGCGGGGGGCAGGAACACCGGGGAGCTGTTTTTT
. | TRBJ1-2 | few | TRBV4-2 | CASRQKGGDDGYTF | TGTGCCAGCAGACAAAAGGGAGGAGACGATGGCTACACCTTC
TRBD1 | TRBJ1-3 | few | TRBV6-5 | CASRRDRGRNTIYF | TGTGCCAGCAGAAGGGACAGGGGAAGAAACACCATATATTTT
. | TRBJ1-1 | . | TRBV2 | CASSATVNTEAFF | TGTGCCAGCAGTGCTACGGTTAACACTGAAGCTTTCTTT